Listed here is a single TCR beta chain. The target antigen is unknown. The PCR ran on 60 Vbeta and 13 Jbeta primers. Clones were sequenced by immunoSEQ multiplex PCR, and TCRdb holds only the in-frame ones, with some missing. The sample has 150,000 to 200,000 clones, approximately 80% seen once. The data stem from a study of cytomegalovirus exposure and HLA in healthy donors. Study-wide findings and caveats: Later on, an analysis tied around 17,000 TCR beta sequences to HLA alleles at 0.05 false discovery rate. Many donors carried some public TCRs, although rarity characterized most TCR sequences.

The source of this sequence is a woman aged 25 to 39 in good health and CMV-seronegative. The source material was PBMCs.

The CDR3 is CASRAGGEQYF. CDR3 sequence (DNA): TGTGCCAGCAGGGCAGGTGGCGAGCAGTACTTC. The chain couples TRBV5-4 to TRBJ2-7, with D hard to call. The CDR3 consists of 11 residues. Germline V CDR1 and CDR2: SGHNT, YYREEE (reference sequence). V lost 5 bases, J lost 6 bases, and 9 bases lay in between.